The present T cell receptor (beta chain) was sequenced within a study of CD8+CD57+ T cells in acquired aplastic anemia. Study summary: DNA per sorted CD4+ or CD8+ sample ranged roughly 0.17 to 27.4 ug, averaging roughly 3.2 ug.

Patients sequenced had flow cytometry evidence of CD8+CD57+ cell expansion. As a group, the patients uniformly had severe acquired aplastic anemia. This clonotype has ten or more counts. For CDR3 and TCR beta VDJ profiling, genomic DNA was the template used. TCRdb independently ran MiXCR on the reads; one entry per CDR3 protein. This table holds 150,000 to 200,000 distinct CDR3 sequences, 55% to 65% found once. The ends were cut back, 5 bases at V and 7 bases at J, with 9 bases in the middle. The CDR3 contains 12 residues. Germline CDR1 is SGHRS and CDR2 is YFSETQ. Source material: sorted CD4+, CD8+, or CD8+CD57+ T cells (not recorded which) from PBMCs. The sequence was collected from a human donor with aplastic anemia. This chain uses TRBV5-1 with TRBJ2-2; tentative D call: TRBD1 (6 bases). The DNA of the CDR3 is TGCGCCAGCAGGGGGGCCGGCGGGGAGCTGTTTTTT. Its protein is CASRGAGGELFF.